These 18 T cell receptor beta chains originate from one sample sequenced in a study of OX40 agonist ivuxolimab in advanced cancers. Generated by immunoSEQ multiplex PCR, the TCRdb table keeps only in-frame clones and is missing some. The data contain about 100,000 clones, less than 95% of them singletons. Sequenced material: CD4+ or CD8+ T cells sorted from blood, taken in a trial of the OX40 agonist ivuxolimab. The receptors derive from an adult with an advanced solid tumor such as melanoma, head and neck, liver or kidney cancer.

This clone appeared a single time. The rearrangement links TRBV9 to TRBJ1-2, with TRBD1 as a possible D gene (5 bases). Germline values: CDR1 SGDLS, CDR2 YYNGEE. V dropped 0 bases and J dropped 4 bases, with 16 bases sitting between them. The CDR3 is 16 residues long. DNA for the CDR3: TGTGCCAGCAGCGTAGCCCCCCAGGGAGGGATCTATGGCTACACCTTC. Its translation is CASSVAPQGGIYGYTF.

CDR3 loop: CASTHGEAGGRDTQYF. The CDR3 bases are TGCGCCAGCACCCATGGAGAGGCGGGAGGGCGGGATACGCAGTATTTT. This rearrangement joins TRBV5-1 to TRBJ2-3; TRBD2 aligns across 9 bases. This CDR3 comprises 16 residues. Germline V lookup: CDR1 SGHRS, CDR2 YFSETQ. The V and J ends lost 6 bases and 6 bases, in that order; junction bases with no gene match: 14.

The chain joins TRBV7-9 to TRBJ2-1, with TRBD2 matching over 15 bases. Germline values: CDR1 SEHNR, CDR2 FQNEAQ (reference sequence). The CDR3 loop spans 18 amino acids. V dropped 5 bases and J dropped 2; count of bases not matched to a gene: 7. The CDR3 loop reads CASSQSGLAGGPYNEQFF. Written as DNA, the CDR3 is TGTGCCAGCAGCCAGTCCGGACTAGCGGGAGGGCCCTACAATGAGCAGTTCTTC.

The chain links TRBV11-2 to TRBJ2-7; D not resolved. The CDR3 contains 14 residues. Trimming took 5 bases from V and 5 from J, leaving 16 bases between them. Germline assignment: CDR1 SGHAT and CDR2 FQNNGV. Here the CDR3 reads CASSTTGGSHEQYF. The DNA for the CDR3 is TGTGCCAGCAGCACCACGGGTGGGTCCCACGAGCAGTACTTC.

This clone was seen just once. CDR3 in DNA: TGTGCCGTAGGGGCGAACACCGGGGAGCTGTTTTTT. Its translation: CAVGANTGELFF. V usage is TRBV18 and J usage is TRBJ2-2, with a possible D match to TRBD1 (5 bases). Trimming took off 11 bases at V and 0 bases at J, with 7 bases between the two ends. The CDR3 has 12 amino acids. Germline CDR1 is KGHSH and CDR2 is LQKENI.

The V and J genes are TRBV28 and TRBJ1-1; TRBD1 matches 7 bases. With V trimmed by 9 bases and J by 4 bases, 17 bases remained unmatched. This CDR3 spans 16 amino acids. CDR1 is MDHEN and CDR2 is SYDVKM in the germline V gene. The CDR3 DNA follows: TGTGCCAGTTCGACCCCCAGGGGGGTCACTGGCACTGAAGCTTTCTTT. The encoded protein is CASSTPRGVTGTEAFF.

The rearrangement uses TRBV7-6 and TRBJ2-1; D remains ambiguous. The CDR3 has 15 residues. Deletions cut 4 bases from V and 0 bases from J, with 10 bases between. Germline V gives CDR1 SGHVS, CDR2 FNYEAQ. CDR3 in DNA: TGTGCCAGCAGCTCCAGTCCAAACTCCTACAATGAGCAGTTCTTC. Its protein is CASSSSPNSYNEQFF.

In this sample, this clone turned up a few times. The chain recombines TRBV2 with TRBJ2-5; D not certain. This CDR3 contains 12 residues. Trimming shortened V by 2 bases and J by 6 bases, and 7 bases separated the two germline ends. CDR1 is SNHLY and CDR2 is FYNNEI in the germline V gene. The CDR3 sequence: CASSEQPQTQYF. The CDR3 bases are TGTGCCAGCAGTGAACAGCCCCAGACCCAGTACTTC.

The chain joins TRBV9 to TRBJ1-4; D is uncertain. The CDR3 spans 14 residues. Germline V CDR1 and CDR2: SGDLS, YYNGEE. V was shortened by 0 bases and J by 4 bases, with 7 bases between the two germline ends. The CDR3 DNA is TGTGCCAGCAGCGTAGGACATAGTAATGAAAAACTGTTTTTT. Residues: CASSVGHSNEKLFF.

The V and J genes are TRBV5-4 and TRBJ2-7, with 9 bases matching TRBD1. The trim removed 2 bases at V and 4 bases at J, leaving 4 bases unmatched. The CDR3 is 14 residues long. Looked up from germline, CDR1 is SGHNT and CDR2 is YYREEE (reference sequence). The CDR3 nucleotides are TGTGCCAGCAGCTTACGGACAGGGGATTACGAGCAGTACTTC. Protein sequence: CASSLRTGDYEQYF.

The chain is built from TRBV19 and TRBJ1-5, with 7 bases matching TRBD1. J lost 7 bases, V lost 5 bases, and 14 bases had no gene match. CDR3 size: 16 residues. Germline CDR1 is LNHDA and CDR2 is SQIVND (reference sequence). The CDR3 DNA sequence: TGTGCCAGTAGTTCCGACACAGGACAGGTCAGGCAGCCCCAGCATTTT. This codes for CASSSDTGQVRQPQHF.

V and J are TRBV18 and TRBJ1-3; D gene uncertain. CDR3 length: 15 residues. From germline, CDR1 is KGHSH and CDR2 LQKENI. V lost 2 bases to trimming and J lost 1 base, with 9 bases between them. The CDR3 loop is CASSPSLESGNTIYF. The CDR3 bases are TGTGCCAGCTCACCAAGTCTTGAATCTGGAAACACCATATATTTT. Using reference TRBV18 and TRBJ1-3 for the parts outside the CDR3, the full variable domain is NAGVMQNPRHLVRRRGQEARLRCSPMKGHSHVYWYRQLPEEGLKFMVYLQKENIIDESGMPKERFSAEFPKEGPSILRIQQVVRGDSAAYFCASSPSLESGNTIYFGEGSWLTVV.

The rearrangement links TRBV4-2 to TRBJ2-1; 14 bases are shared with TRBD2. Germline CDR1 reads LGHNA; CDR2 reads YNFKEQ. CDR3 length: 19 amino acids. The V gene end was trimmed by 0 bases and the J gene end by 7 bases; junction bases not matched to a gene: 11. For the CDR3, the DNA is TGTGCCAGCAGCCAAGATCCTCCGGGACTAGCGGGAGTGGGAAATGAGCAGTTCTTC. It codes for CASSQDPPGLAGVGNEQFF.

The V call is TRBV6-5, the J call TRBJ2-6, with unresolved D. Germline V lookup: CDR1 MNHEY, CDR2 SVGAGI. CDR3 length equals 13 residues. The V end lost 8 bases, the J end lost 0 bases, and 5 bases lay between the germline ends. CDR3 amino acids: CASQDSGANVLTF. Here the CDR3 DNA reads TGTGCCAGCCAAGACTCTGGGGCCAACGTCCTGACTTTC.

This sequence joins TRBV6-1 and TRBJ2-7; D possibly corresponds to TRBD1 (6 bases). The germline V gene has CDR1 MNHNS and CDR2 SASEGT. Trimming stripped 7 bases from V and 1 base from J, with 17 bases between. The CDR3 totals 15 residues. The DNA of the CDR3 is TGTGCCAGCAAACCACAGGGTCCCGTATCCTACGAGCAGTACTTC. It is translated as CASKPQGPVSYEQYF.

The chain combines TRBV15 with TRBJ2-7; TRBD1 is a possible D gene (5 bases). The CDR3 has 15 amino acids. V shed 6 bases and J shed 0 bases, with 15 bases lying between them. From germline, CDR1 is LNHNV and CDR2 YYDKDF (reference sequence). The CDR3 spells CATRTGHSNSYEQYF. The CDR3 DNA sequence: TGTGCCACCAGGACCGGACATTCTAACTCCTACGAGCAGTACTTC.

This CDR3 reads CASTLGLVETQYF. The CDR3 nucleotides are TGTGCCAGCACCCTTGGACTAGTGGAGACCCAGTACTTC. V and J are TRBV7-2 and TRBJ2-5; 7 bases line up with TRBD2. V dropped 7 bases and J dropped 5; count of bases not matched to a gene: 7. Germline V gene lookup returns CDR1 SGHTA and CDR2 FQGNSA. CDR3 length: 13 residues.

The chain links TRBV18 to TRBJ1-1, with 10 nucleotides matching TRBD1. The germline CDR1 and CDR2 sequences are KGHSH and LQKENI. The J segment lost 6 bases and the V segment lost 3 bases, leaving 7 bases of the junction unmatched. This CDR3 has 15 residues. In nucleotides, the CDR3 is TGTGCCAGCTCACCGGGACAGGGGAACAACCCTGAAGCTTTCTTT. This sequence encodes CASSPGQGNNPEAFF.